The entry below describes one T cell receptor (beta chain). The data are from a study of CD8+CD57+ T cells in acquired aplastic anemia. V was trimmed by 6 bases and J by 2 bases, leaving 7 bases between them. From germline, CDR1 is SGHTA and CDR2 FQGTGA. The CDR3 contains 12 residues. Genomic DNA, the template, was used for profiling of the TCR beta VDJ and CDR3. Each CDR3 protein gets one entry after TCRdb re-called the reads with MiXCR. In the table there are approximately 70,000 distinct CDR3 sequences, 55% of which are singletons. The sample comprised sorted CD4+, CD8+, or CD8+CD57+ T cells (not recorded which) from PBMCs. The TCR was taken from a human donor in good health, serving as a control. The chain is built from TRBV7-3 and TRBJ1-1; tentative D call: TRBD1 (5 bases). As DNA, the CDR3 is TGTGCCAGCAGTGGGGGTAACACTGAAGCTTTCTTT. Residues: CASSGGNTEAFF.